This TCR beta chain appears in the sequencing data of a study of blood T cell repertoires in COVID-19. Study-wide context: The origin of the acute and convalescent COVID-19 samples was the United States, Italy and Spain. T cells, B-cell-depleted T cells, or PBMCs supplied cDNA or gDNA.

This clone came up a few times. Authors' data handling: Reference gene primer amplification gave nucleated cell count estimates. Data came from immunoSEQ multiplex PCR; TCRdb stores just in-frame clones and leaves some out. That table supplies the V and J calls and clone size; D and trimming were determined from the DNA. The sample includes roughly 120,000 clones, 84% of them seen just once. The CDR3 runs to 14 residues. The V end was cut by 0 bases, the J end by 2 bases, with 7 bases between. The V gene's germline CDR1 is LGHDT and CDR2 YNNKEL (reference sequence). V gene TRBV3-1 (or the pseudogene TRBV3-2) combines with J gene TRBJ1-1; D gene uncertain. The receptor was derived from a woman of 80 years or more with active or convalescent COVID-19. Sequencing was performed on peripheral blood. CDR3 loop: CASSQDTVNTEAFF. CDR3 coding DNA: TGTGCCAGCAGCCAAGATACGGTTAACACTGAAGCTTTCTTT.